This T cell receptor (beta chain) was captured in a study of blood T cells in healthy people across ages. The use of a sample-barcoded 5' primer and a J-beta primer mix characterized a second PCR of about 6 to 11 cycles. Tagging of each cDNA molecule was performed by a template-switch adaptor with 12 random nucleotides. TCRdb fed the 5' RACE reads into MiXCR, producing one record per CDR3 protein. The repertoire includes about 560,000 distinct CDR3 sequences, about 28% of them detected once, and 3% to 4.5% sits in the top ten. A note on this clonotype: Because it lacks the conserved phenylalanine or tryptophan at the end, this CDR3 is likely a read error. Because the CDR3's place on the DNA is in doubt, the DNA is left out and the CDR3 is given as listed by TCRdb.

Per germline, CDR1 SGHDT and CDR2 YYEEEE. The CDR3 length equals 13 residues, ends included. This sample also appeared in a second study, on T cells of mothers and their children. That work adds: Each 15 ul cDNA reaction used approximately 1.5 ug RNA; all RNA was used.

Sequenced sample: blood. The sequence came from a boy younger than 10 in good health. V and J are TRBV5-6 and TRBJ1-1; the table's TRBD1 call for D was not verified on the DNA. The chain's CDR3 is CASSSLTGQALKV.